One and the same sample provided the 11 T cell receptor beta chains below, sequenced in a study of Graves' ophthalmopathy and Graves' hyperthyroidism. RNA transcripts yielded amplified TCR beta CDR3 regions. An opening RT-PCR round employed HTBI primers and preceded a second-round multiplex PCR. TCRdb fed the multiplex PCR reads into MiXCR, producing one record per CDR3 protein. Among hundreds of thousands of distinct CDR3 sequences listed, about 44% were seen once. Sequenced material: peripheral blood. Receptors originate from an adult man with Graves' ophthalmopathy.

A note on this clonotype: One end of the junction fails to match germline, which may point to a read error. The chain combines TRBV7-9 with TRBJ2-6; no reliable D call. The CDR3 contains 18 residues. Germline V gene sequence: CDR1 SEHNR, CDR2 FQNEAQ (reference sequence). The CDR3 sequence is CASSVATVGGTGANVLTF. The CDR3 region has the DNA TGTGCCAGCAGCGTAGCTACTGTCGGTGGCACTGGGGCCAACGTCCTGACTTTC.

This clonotype came up a few times. The chain combines TRBV19 with TRBJ2-2; D is ambiguous. The CDR3 sequence is 16 residues long. V lost 3 bases to trimming and J lost 4 bases, with 15 bases between them. CDR1 and CDR2 (germline): LNHDA, SQIVND (reference sequence). The CDR3 bases are TGTGCCAGTAGTATCCGTAGGGCGACGGGCACCGGGGAGCTGTTTTTT. The encoded protein is CASSIRRATGTGELFF.

Concerning this clonotype itself: Compared with germline, one end of the junction differs, possibly owing to a read error. The CDR3 DNA follows: TGTGCTAGCAGCTTGCAAAGGCAGAATTATGGCTACACCTTC. As protein: CASSLQRQNYGYTF. The gene calls are TRBV7-7 and TRBJ1-2; D is ambiguous. The CDR3 consists of 14 residues. Looked up from germline, CDR1 is SSHAT and CDR2 is FNYEAQ (reference sequence).

This clonotype was picked up many times. The chain couples TRBV2 to TRBJ1-2, with 12 bases aligning to TRBD1. The CDR3 is 15 residues long. V trimming: 11 bases; J trimming: 4 bases; junction bases outside the gene matches: 11. Germline V CDR1 and CDR2: SNHLY, FYNNEI. This CDR3 is CAGQRDRGRSYGYTF. CDR3 coding DNA: TGTGCCGGTCAGCGGGACAGGGGGCGCAGCTATGGCTACACCTTC. Supplemented by reference TRBV2 and TRBJ1-2, the full variable domain reads EPEVTQTPSHQVTQMGQEVILRCVPISNHLYFYWYRQILGQKVEFLVSFYNNEISEKSEIFDDQFSVERPDGSNFTLKIRSTKLEDSAMYFCAGQRDRGRSYGYTFGSGTRLTVV.

The chain uses TRBV29-1 and TRBJ2-7, with D tentatively TRBD1 (6 bases). V was trimmed by 8 bases and J by 2 bases, leaving 10 bases between them. The CDR3 is 11 residues long. Germline V gene lookup returns CDR1 SQVTM and CDR2 ANQGSEA. CDR3 sequence (DNA): TGCAGCATCCGGGACACCTACGAGCAGTACTTC. Translating it yields CSIRDTYEQYF.

This clonotype was seen ten or more times. The genes are TRBV19 and TRBJ1-1; 8 nucleotides agree with TRBD1. This CDR3 is built from 14 residues. V trimming: 4 bases; J trimming: 9 bases; junction bases outside the gene matches: 10. CDR1 is LNHDA, CDR2 SQIVND, per germline (reference sequence). Here the CDR3 DNA reads TGTGCCAGTAGTAGCGGGGACAGGCCAACTAAAGCTTTCTTT. Protein product: CASSSGDRPTKAFF.

This chain joins TRBV7-2 and TRBJ2-2, with D uncertain. The CDR3 contains 11 residues. CDR1 and CDR2 from the germline V gene are SGHTA and FQGNSA. Trimming removed 7 bases at V and 6 bases at J, with 6 bases between. The CDR3 DNA reads TGTGCCAGCAAGTGGGCCGGGGAGCTGTTTTTT. Its protein is CASKWAGELFF.

This clonotype was recorded many times. V usage is TRBV2 and J usage is TRBJ2-5; D call uncertain. Germline CDR1 reads SNHLY; CDR2 reads FYNNEI. CDR3 length: 15 residues. Trimming cost V 4 bases and J 4 bases, with 16 bases left between them. CDR3 in amino acids: CASSVLGYTGETQYF. The CDR3 DNA reads TGTGCCAGCAGTGTTTTAGGTTATACGGGAGAGACCCAGTACTTC.

The chain links TRBV25-1 to TRBJ1-2, with D possibly TRBD1 on 5 matching bases. This CDR3 comprises 13 residues. Trimming took off 11 bases at V and 6 bases at J, with 19 bases between the two ends. Germline V gene data show CDR1 as MGHDK and CDR2 as SYGVNS. DNA for the CDR3: TGTGCCTGGAGTGTAGGGGCCAGCGATGGCTACACCTTC. Its translation is CAWSVGASDGYTF.

This clonotype was seen many times. The gene calls are TRBV9 and TRBJ1-6; TRBD1 agrees at 9 bases. The CDR3 length is 15 residues. CDR1 is SGDLS and CDR2 is YYNGEE in the germline V gene. V trimming: 0 bases; J trimming: 10 bases; junction bases outside the gene matches: 5. The CDR3 DNA is TGTGCCAGCAGCGTAGCGACAGGGGGAAAGTCACCCCTCCACTTT. As protein: CASSVATGGKSPLHF.

The CDR3 DNA is TGTGCCAGCAGCAATGGACAGACGTACACTGAAGCTTTCTTT. Protein sequence: CASSNGQTYTEAFF. This sequence joins TRBV14 and TRBJ1-1; D may be TRBD1 (6 bases). CDR1 and CDR2 (germline): SGHDN, FVKESK. The V end was cut by 5 bases, the J end by 3 bases, with 13 bases between. The CDR3 extends over 14 amino acids.